One TCR beta chain is described in this entry. Its cognate antigen is unknown. The junction departs from germline at one end; a sequencing error may be responsible. CD4+ cells yielded CD45RA+ naive and CD45RA-negative memory subsets. This sample is drawn from a study of shared clonotypes between healthy human individuals. Regarding the study as a whole: Rarefaction curves obtained for sorted subsets showed sequencing incomplete despite large depth.

The run depth of the assay was deep. Once extracted for a subset, genomic DNA was divided evenly among several immunoSEQ plates. The assay was immunoSEQ multiplex PCR, and TCRdb's table has in-frame clones only and misses some. Here the sample spans millions of clones, around 94% being singletons. The origin of this receptor is a man between 18 and 29 years old in good health. Input material: naive CD4+ T cells sorted from blood. Subset meaning: CD45RA+ positively selected.

CDR3 sequence reads: CASSRTGTSFEQYF. CDR3 nucleotides: TGTGCCAGCAGTCGCACCGGGACTTCCTTCGAGCAGTACTTC. The V gene is TRBV6-5, the J gene TRBJ2-7; D is possibly TRBD2 (6 bases). The CDR3 length is 14 residues. Germline V lookup: CDR1 MNHEY, CDR2 SVGAGI.